These T cell receptor beta chains were read from a single sample in a study of blood T cell repertoires in COVID-19. Clones were sequenced by immunoSEQ multiplex PCR, and TCRdb holds only the in-frame ones, with some missing. This sample has a few hundred thousand clones; 80% to 90% occur once, and the top ten carry around 3%. The sequencing input was peripheral blood. These TCRs come from a woman between 25 and 40 years old with active or convalescent COVID-19. CDR3s include the opening cysteine and the closing phenylalanine or tryptophan. The D gene is left open where the match is weak. The size of a clone is reported for some rows only, either as once, few or many, or as a class for expanded clones.

V	D	J	size	DNA	CDR3
TRBV7-2	TRBD2	TRBJ2-7	-	TGTGCCAGCAGCCCCCAGCGGGGGGCCCGCTACGAGCAGTACTTC	CASSPQRGARYEQYF
TRBV5-4	-	TRBJ1-4	-	TGTGCCAGCAGCTTTAGGGGGGGAGCTAATGAAAAACTGTTTTTT	CASSFRGGANEKLFF
TRBV21-1	-	TRBJ2-1	-	TGTGCCAGCAGCAAAGTTACTACCATGCTCTACAATGAGCAGTTCTTC	CASSKVTTMLYNEQFF
TRBV28	-	TRBJ1-5	-	TGTGCCAGCTCCGACATTCTTCAGCCCCAGCATTTT	CASSDILQPQHF
TRBV9	TRBD1	TRBJ2-7	-	TGTGCCAAACAGGGGTTCAACGAGCAGTACTTC	CAKQGFNEQYF
TRBV25-1	-	TRBJ2-6	-	TGTGCCAGCAGTTTTCGCGGAGGCTCTGGGGCCAACGTCCTGACTTTC	CASSFRGGSGANVLTF
TRBV19	TRBD1	TRBJ2-7	-	TGTGCCAGTAGCCTCGGACAGGGGTTGTCAAGCTCCTACGAGCAGTACTTC	CASSLGQGLSSSYEQYF
TRBV28	-	TRBJ2-2	-	TGTGCCAGCAGCCGAACGGAAGGGAGAGGCACCGGGGAGCTGTTTTTT	CASSRTEGRGTGELFF
TRBV28	-	TRBJ1-4	-	TGTGCCAGCAGTTTAGGAGGCAGATTTGAAAAACTGTTTTTT	CASSLGGRFEKLFF
TRBV20-1	TRBD1	TRBJ2-3	-	TGCAGTGCTAGTGCCCGAGATGACAGGGGGCGTTTAGATACGCAGTATTTT	CSASARDDRGRLDTQYF
TRBV6-6	TRBD1	TRBJ1-1	-	TGTGCCAGCAGCAGAACAGGGGGCGGGGTCAACACTGAAGCTTTCTTT	CASSRTGGGVNTEAFF
TRBV7-8	-	TRBJ2-5	-	TGTGCCAGCAGCTTAAGCAATATGAAGACCCAGTACTTC	CASSLSNMKTQYF
TRBV19	-	TRBJ2-7	-	TGTGCCAGTAGTATGACCGGGATGTACGAGCAGTACTTC	CASSMTGMYEQYF
TRBV7-2	-	TRBJ2-2	few	TGTGCCAGCAGCTTTATGGGGGCCGGAACCGGGGAGCTGTTTTTT	CASSFMGAGTGELFF
TRBV19	TRBD1	TRBJ1-5	-	TGTGCCAGTAGTCCTACAGGGGGCCCATCCCAGCATTTT	CASSPTGGPSQHF
TRBV28	-	TRBJ1-5	-	TGTGCCAGCACCCCAACCGGGGGTGGCAATCAGCCCCAGCATTTT	CASTPTGGGNQPQHF
TRBV7-9	-	TRBJ1-1	-	TGTGCCAGCAGCTTATCATCGGAGGGCACTGAAGCTTTCTTT	CASSLSSEGTEAFF
TRBV3-1/TRBV3-2	-	TRBJ2-5	-	TGTGCCAGCAGCCAAGACCGAGAGACCCAGTACTTC	CASSQDRETQYF
TRBV3-1/TRBV3-2	TRBD2	TRBJ2-1	-	TGTGCCAGCAGCCAAGGCGGGGTGCTAGCGGGGGGCAATGAGCAGTTCTTC	CASSQGGVLAGGNEQFF
TRBV27	-	TRBJ1-6	-	TGTGCCAGCAGTGGAACCCGGGATTCACCCCTCCACTTT	CASSGTRDSPLHF
TRBV30	-	TRBJ1-6	-	TGTGCCTGGAGTAGTGACAGCCTATATAATTCACCCCTCCACTTT	CAWSSDSLYNSPLHF
TRBV7-9	-	TRBJ2-1	-	TGTGCCAGCAGCTCCCGGGTCGGCAATGAGCAGTTCTTC	CASSSRVGNEQFF
TRBV5-8	-	TRBJ1-2	-	TGTGCCAGCAGCCCGACAGCCCTGGGTGGCTACACCTTC	CASSPTALGGYTF
TRBV7-9	-	TRBJ1-2	-	TGTGCCAGCAGCTTAAGGACAGAGACTTATGGCTACACCTTC	CASSLRTETYGYTF
TRBV28	-	TRBJ1-1	-	TGTGCCAGCAGCGGGGATTTTGAAGCTTTCTTT	CASSGDFEAFF
TRBV29-1	TRBD1	TRBJ1-1	-	TGCAGCGTTGAAAGGGACAGGCTGGGGACTGAAGCTTTCTTT	CSVERDRLGTEAFF
TRBV28	TRBD1	TRBJ1-6	-	TGTGCCAGCAGTGGACAGGGGTTGTCCTATAATTCACCCCTCCACTTT	CASSGQGLSYNSPLHF
TRBV7-2	-	TRBJ1-5	-	TGTGCCAGCAGCTATTTGTACGGGCAGCCCCAGCATTTT	CASSYLYGQPQHF
TRBV6-5	-	TRBJ1-1	-	TGTGCCAGCGGAGCAGGGGTGAACACTGAAGCTTTCTTT	CASGAGVNTEAFF
TRBV3-1/TRBV3-2	-	TRBJ1-3	-	TGTGCCAGCAGCCAAGCGATCCCTCCACAGGTCCTCTCTGGAAACACCATATATTTT	CASSQAIPPQVLSGNTIYF
TRBV5-1	-	TRBJ1-4	-	TGCGCCAGCAGCTTGGGACAGACAACTAATGAAAAACTGTTTTTT	CASSLGQTTNEKLFF
TRBV9	-	TRBJ1-1	-	TGTGCCAGCAGCGTAAGTCAGTTTAACACTGAAGCTTTCTTT	CASSVSQFNTEAFF
TRBV4-1	-	TRBJ2-3	-	TGCGCCAGCAGCCAAGGGCAGGGCCCCACAGATACGCAGTATTTT	CASSQGQGPTDTQYF
TRBV5-8	TRBD1	TRBJ2-3	-	TGTGCCAGCAGCGGAAACAGGGGGGGCACAGATACGCAGTATTTT	CASSGNRGGTDTQYF
TRBV14	TRBD2	TRBJ2-4	-	TGTGCCAGCAGCCAAGATCCCGGGGGGACCTCCAAAAACATTCAGTACTTC	CASSQDPGGTSKNIQYF
TRBV7-8	-	TRBJ1-2	-	TGTGCCAGCAGCCCTAGGCAGGGGTCGAACAACTATGGCTACACCTTC	CASSPRQGSNNYGYTF
TRBV27	-	TRBJ2-7	-	TGTGCCAGCAGTGTAAGCTTTTCTACCTCCTACGAGCAGTACTTC	CASSVSFSTSYEQYF
TRBV11-3	TRBD1	TRBJ2-3	-	TGTGCCAGCAGCTCGACAGGGGCAGATACGCAGTATTTT	CASSSTGADTQYF
TRBV5-6	TRBD1	TRBJ1-4	-	TGTGCCAGCTCCCGGACAGGGCTAAATGAAAAACTGTTTTTT	CASSRTGLNEKLFF
TRBV27	-	TRBJ1-4	-	TGTGCCAGCAGTCCCTCTCACAGGGCAACTAATGAAAAACTGTTTTTT	CASSPSHRATNEKLFF
TRBV5-1	TRBD1	TRBJ1-1	-	TGCGCCAGCAGCCTCGGGACAGGGGAGACTGAAGCTTTCTTT	CASSLGTGETEAFF
TRBV7-9	-	TRBJ2-5	few	TGTGCCAGCAGCTTATCCAATTTCCAAGAGACCCAGTACTTC	CASSLSNFQETQYF
TRBV12-3/TRBV12-4	-	TRBJ2-2	-	TGTGCCAGCTCGACTAGCACCGGGGAGCTGTTTTTT	CASSTSTGELFF
TRBV3-1/TRBV3-2	-	TRBJ1-3	-	TGTGCCAGCAGCCAAATCTTAGGCGGGGGCGGCGGAAACACCATATATTTT	CASSQILGGGGGNTIYF
TRBV7-9	TRBD1	TRBJ2-1	-	TGTGCCAGCAGCTTCAATAGGGGACAGGGTTGGGACGAGCAGTTCTTC	CASSFNRGQGWDEQFF
TRBV18	-	TRBJ2-1	once	TGTGCCAGCTCACCACAGAGTAGCTCCTACAATGAGCAGTTCTTC	CASSPQSSSYNEQFF
TRBV19	-	TRBJ1-2	-	TGTGCCAGTAGTATAATCCCGTCGAGTGGCTACACCTTC	CASSIIPSSGYTF
TRBV9	-	TRBJ1-2	-	TGTGCCAGCAGCGTAGGGGGGCGGAACTATGGCTACACCTTC	CASSVGGRNYGYTF
TRBV10-3	-	TRBJ1-1	-	TGTGCCATCTCACGGACTGAGAACACTGAAGCTTTCTTT	CAISRTENTEAFF
TRBV30	-	TRBJ2-5	-	TGTGCCTGGAGTGTATCCGGGGAGACCCAGTACTTC	CAWSVSGETQYF
TRBV3-1/TRBV3-2	-	TRBJ2-1	-	TGTGCCAGCACCCGAACCGGGGGGCCTGGCGATGAGCAGTTCTTC	CASTRTGGPGDEQFF
TRBV12-3/TRBV12-4	-	TRBJ1-2	-	TGTGCCAGCAGTTTGGAGGGTTATGGCTACACCTTC	CASSLEGYGYTF
TRBV2	-	TRBJ2-5	few	TGTGCCAGCATAGGACAGCAAGAGACCCAGTACTTC	CASIGQQETQYF
TRBV19	TRBD2	TRBJ2-2	-	TGTGCCAGTAGTAAGACTAGCGGGGCCGCCGGGGAGCTGTTTTTT	CASSKTSGAAGELFF
TRBV7-2	-	TRBJ1-4	-	TGTGCCAGCAGCTTAGCTATTTGGGGCAGGGCGAATGAAAAACTGTTTTTT	CASSLAIWGRANEKLFF